A single T cell receptor beta chain is shown here with its context. What it recognizes is unknown. This sample was taken from a study of identifying expanded T cells in peripheral blood. Sequenced by immunoSEQ multiplex PCR; TCRdb stores in-frame clones only, minus some. The data show about 78,000 clones, approximately 85% seen once. Healthy donors had no documented immune events, such as infections, while sampled. The CDR3 loop spans 14 amino acids. The ends were cut back, 2 bases at V and 3 bases at J, with 7 bases in the middle. Germline-derived CDR1 and CDR2 are MNHEY and SVGAGI. Study-level points and caveats: Over approximately two and four weeks, about 16.4 and 19 clones changed, versus 1.2 between replicates. Roughly 2-week clone count variance significantly increased as total template count grew.

The origin of this receptor is a person aged 18-69 years in good health. The chain has TRBV6-5 and TRBJ2-2; TRBD2 is a possible D gene (5 bases). The sequencing sample was made of blood. The CDR3, as DNA: TGTGCCAGCAGTTACGAGGGATACACCGGGGAGCTGTTTTTT. This gives the protein CASSYEGYTGELFF.